This T cell receptor (beta chain) originates from a study of T cell responses to AZD1222 COVID-19 vaccine. Whole-study results and caveats: Repertoires were sampled only after the peak T cell response.

In the case of this clone: The antigen is not known.

This CDR3 region has 13 residues. Trimming stripped 6 bases from V and 7 bases from J, with 15 bases between. Germline values: CDR1 MNHEY, CDR2 SMNVEV (reference sequence). TCRdb's copy holds only in-frame clones and misses some; the assay was immunoSEQ multiplex PCR. Among about 160,000 clones listed, about 95% were seen once. This chain uses TRBV27 with TRBJ1-2; D is unclear. This specimen consisted of peripheral blood, obtained on day 0 of AZD1222 vaccination. The sequence was collected from an adult in good health. The CDR3 nucleotides are TGTGCCAGCAGCCCGCGTGGGGTTCGTGGCTACACCTTC. Translation gives CASSPRGVRGYTF.